This T cell receptor (beta chain) is drawn from a study of tumor-infiltrating lymphocytes in primary liver carcinoma. Findings of the study overall: When set against blood, tumors had a significantly higher top-250-clone fraction (p = 0.039).

Notes on this clonotype: Its antigen remains unidentified. A much larger clone sits a single nucleotide away, making a read error possible.

Production of TCR beta cDNA used 400 to 650 ng total RNA together with a constant-region primer. Each TCR beta library was derived from three nested multiplex PCR rounds that employed slightly modified ARM-PCR. TCRdb fed the multiplex PCR reads into MiXCR, producing one record per CDR3 protein. This table has approximately 110,000 distinct CDR3 sequences, around 64% appearing once. Joint extraction of RNA and DNA used roughly 18-34 mg of bulk tissue that was unsorted. This clonotype originated in an older woman with primary liver carcinoma and hepatitis B virus infection. The sequencing sample was made of liver tumor tissue from sampling region 3. This sample's subset: tumor region T3, left-lateral pole.

CDR3 nucleotides: TGTGTCAGCAGTTACTCGATTGCGGTATCCTACGAGCAGTACTTC. Amino acids: CVSSYSIAVSYEQYF. The V call is TRBV6-5, the J call TRBJ2-7; D not resolved. Germline-derived CDR1 and CDR2 are MNHEY and SVGAGI. The CDR3 sequence is 15 residues long.